The clone carrying this T cell receptor beta chain was seen only once. Its antigen is currently unknown. Primers for the PCR totalled 60 Vbeta and 13 Jbeta. TCRdb's copy holds only in-frame clones and misses some; the assay was immunoSEQ multiplex PCR. This table has about 76,000 clones, around 70% appearing once. This sample was taken from a study of cytomegalovirus exposure and HLA in healthy donors. This CDR3 region has 16 residues. CDR1 and CDR2 (germline): SGHDT, YYEEEE. Trimming removed 1 base from V and 2 bases from J, with 13 bases in between. Broader study findings: Reports indicated that the classifier achieved high specificity and sensitivity in diagnosing cytomegalovirus status.

The clonotype comes from a woman aged 40 to 50 in good health and CMV-seropositive. The sample consisted of PBMCs. J is TRBJ1-5 and V is TRBV5-6, with D tentatively TRBD1 (6 bases). This chain's CDR3 is CASSLQENRGNQPQHF. CDR3 bases: TGTGCCAGCAGCTTGCAGGAGAACAGGGGCAATCAGCCCCAGCATTTT.